One sample yielded the 21 T cell receptor beta chains listed below, sequenced in a study of PD-1 blockade in classical Hodgkin lymphoma. No patient escaped relapse after autologous stem cell transplantation, and brentuximab vedotin exposure varied. Some clones are missing from TCRdb's copy, which holds only in-frame ones; the method was immunoSEQ multiplex PCR. Here the sample spans about 15,000 clones, around 83% being singletons. The sample here was peripheral blood mononuclear cells (PBMCs), taken at baseline. The receptors come from a human donor with classical Hodgkin lymphoma.

The V and J genes are TRBV6-4 and TRBJ2-3; 14 positions agree with TRBD2. Germline-derived CDR1 and CDR2 are MRHNA and SNTAGT. CDR3 length: 16 residues. With V trimmed by 10 bases and J by 2 bases, 8 bases remained unmatched. For the CDR3, the DNA is TGTGCCACCGCGGGACTAGCGGGGGTTGACACAGATACGCAGTATTTT. It translates to CATAGLAGVDTDTQYF.

The chain links TRBV10-2 to TRBJ1-4, with 8 bases matching TRBD1. Trimming cost V 6 bases and J 8 bases; bases outside gene matches: 8. The germline V gene has CDR1 WSHSY and CDR2 SAAADI. This CDR3 is built from 14 residues. The CDR3 coding sequence is TGCGCCAGCAGAACTGACAGGGGAAGGGAAAAACTGTTTTTT. Its translation: CASRTDRGREKLFF.

The chain uses TRBV7-8 and TRBJ2-3, with TRBD2 matching over 15 bases. The germline gives CDR1 SGHVS, CDR2 FQNEAQ. The ends lost 5 bases at V and 5 bases at J; junction bases unmatched: 5. The CDR3 has 16 residues. The CDR3 DNA follows: TGTGCCAGCAGCCCACGGACTAGCGGGAGGGGAGATACGCAGTATTTT. Its protein is CASSPRTSGRGDTQYF.

The chain couples TRBV9 to TRBJ2-3; no reliable D call. This CDR3 is 15 amino acids long. Germline values: CDR1 SGDLS, CDR2 YYNGEE. The ends were cut back, 1 base at V and 2 bases at J, with 11 bases in the middle. The CDR3 nucleotides are TGTGCCAGCAGCGTACGAGTAGGAGACACAGATACGCAGTATTTT. It encodes CASSVRVGDTDTQYF.

This clone occurred once. The chain has TRBV10-3 and TRBJ1-1; TRBD1 matches at 7 bases. Germline-derived CDR1 and CDR2 are ENHRY and SYGVKD. Trimming removed 11 bases from V and 2 bases from J; junction bases left unmatched: 8. There are 13 residues in the CDR3. Here the CDR3 DNA reads TGTGCCGCCGTTGAGGGGGCAAACACTGAAGCTTTCTTT. As protein: CAAVEGANTEAFF.

This chain joins TRBV5-4 and TRBJ1-6, with unresolved D. Germline CDR1 SGHNT, CDR2 YYREEE (reference sequence). The CDR3 covers 14 residues. Trimming took off 0 bases at V and 3 bases at J, with 4 bases between the two ends. The CDR3 here is CASSLENYNSPLHF. Written as DNA, the CDR3 is TGTGCCAGCAGCTTGGAAAACTATAATTCACCCCTCCACTTT.

This clone was seen a handful of times. This chain links TRBV2 with TRBJ1-2, with D tentatively TRBD1 (5 bases). The CDR3 is made up of 14 amino acids. Between the trimmed V and J ends, which lost 2 bases and 2 bases, there was a span of 9 bases. The V gene's germline CDR1 is SNHLY and CDR2 FYNNEI. This CDR3 is CASSEWGENYGYTF. In DNA, the CDR3 is TGTGCCAGCAGTGAATGGGGGGAGAACTATGGCTACACCTTC.

This chain uses TRBV28 with TRBJ2-4; tentative D call: TRBD2 (5 bases). Trimming cost V 7 bases and J 0 bases, with 16 bases left between them. CDR3 length equals 16 residues. Germline CDR1 is MDHEN and CDR2 is SYDVKM. This CDR3 reads CASTPFEGLAKNIQYF. The CDR3 bases are TGTGCCAGCACCCCCTTCGAGGGTCTAGCCAAAAACATTCAGTACTTC.

The DNA for the CDR3 is TGTGCCATCAGGGATTCTAGCGGGAACTCCTACGAGCAGTACTTC. Amino acids: CAIRDSSGNSYEQYF. The chain employs TRBV10-3 and TRBJ2-7, with TRBD2 matching over 9 bases. The germline CDR1 and CDR2 sequences are ENHRY and SYGVKD. V was clipped by 6 bases and J by 0 bases; unmatched bases: 6. This CDR3 spans 15 amino acids.

V gene TRBV7-2 combines with J gene TRBJ2-3; D remains unclear. In germline, CDR1 is SGHTA, CDR2 FQGNSA. This CDR3 has 12 residues. The V gene lost 2 bases and the J gene lost 6 bases, with 6 bases spanning the gap. The CDR3 reads CASSLIWDTQYF. CDR3 bases: TGTGCCAGCAGCTTAATTTGGGATACGCAGTATTTT.

V is TRBV29-1 and J is TRBJ2-3; D gene ambiguous. Germline-derived CDR1 and CDR2 are SQVTM and ANQGSEA. The V and J ends lost 5 bases and 6 bases respectively, with 12 bases between them. The length of the CDR3 is 12 residues. For the CDR3, the DNA is TGCAGCGTTCTCGCGGCTGGGGATACGCAGTATTTT. Translating gives CSVLAAGDTQYF.

The chain links TRBV5-4 to TRBJ1-1; no firm D call. Looked up from germline, CDR1 is SGHNT and CDR2 is YYREEE (reference sequence). The CDR3 sequence is 17 residues long. V was clipped by 0 bases and J by 3 bases, with 18 bases between them. This chain's CDR3 is CASSLGTPISWDTEAFF. The CDR3 DNA sequence: TGTGCCAGCAGCTTGGGGACCCCAATTAGTTGGGACACTGAAGCTTTCTTT.

J is TRBJ2-3 and V is TRBV15; D gene unclear. In germline, CDR1 is LNHNV, CDR2 YYDKDF (reference sequence). V dropped 5 bases and J dropped 4 bases, with 10 bases sitting between them. CDR3 length equals 13 residues. CDR3 residues: CATSGPWADTQYF. The CDR3 nucleotides are TGTGCCACCAGCGGGCCTTGGGCAGATACGCAGTATTTT. The full variable domain, its missing parts supplied by reference TRBV15 and TRBJ2-3, is DAMVIQNPRYQVTQFGKPVTLSCSQTLNHNVMYWYQQKSSQAPKLLFHYYDKDFNNEADTPDNFQSRRPNTSFCFLDIRSPGLGDTAMYLCATSGPWADTQYFGPGTRLTVL.

The chain carries TRBV5-8 and TRBJ1-4; D is unclear. CDR1 SGHTS and CDR2 YDEGEE come from the germline V gene. CDR3 length equals 14 residues. This CDR3 reads CASTEGATNEKLFF. The CDR3 DNA is TGTGCTTCGACCGAAGGTGCAACTAATGAAAAACTGTTTTTT.

V and J are TRBV29-1 and TRBJ2-5; 8 bases are shared with TRBD1. The CDR3 is made up of 14 amino acids. Germline values: CDR1 SQVTM, CDR2 ANQGSEA. The junction had 10 bases not matched to a gene; V was cut back by 5 bases and J by 5 bases. DNA of the CDR3: TGCAGCGTTTACCCCCCAGGGGGCGAGGAGACCCAGTACTTC. It specifies CSVYPPGGEETQYF.

The chain links TRBV19 to TRBJ2-7; D might be TRBD2 (5 bases). The CDR3 covers 14 residues. Looked up from germline, CDR1 is LNHDA and CDR2 is SQIVND (reference sequence). V lost 8 bases and J lost 1, with 15 bases in between. This CDR3 is CASASSLGSYEQYF. The CDR3 coding sequence is TGTGCCAGTGCCTCTAGCTTGGGTTCCTACGAGCAGTACTTC.

The rearrangement uses TRBV9 and TRBJ2-3; 8 bases line up with TRBD1. Trimming at V came to 3 bases and at J to 4 bases, leaving 7 bases not matched to a gene. This CDR3 is 15 amino acids long. The germline V gene has CDR1 SGDLS and CDR2 YYNGEE. This CDR3 is CASSGTGSGADTQYF. The CDR3 DNA is TGTGCCAGCAGCGGGACAGGGAGTGGGGCAGATACGCAGTATTTT.

The rearrangement uses TRBV4-3 and TRBJ1-5, with TRBD1 matching over 11 bases. CDR3 length: 15 residues. J was trimmed by 4 bases and V by 4 bases; bases with no gene match: 3. Germline-derived CDR1 and CDR2 are LGHNA and YSLEER. CDR3 DNA: TGCGCCAGCAGCCCCGGGACAGGGGGTAATCAGCCCCAGCATTTT. Translation: CASSPGTGGNQPQHF.

This clone was seen once. The V call is TRBV4-1, the J call TRBJ1-2; D unresolved. The CDR3 is 16 amino acids. Trimming removed 2 bases at V and 7 bases at J, with 20 bases between. The germline gives CDR1 MGHRA, CDR2 YSYEKL. In DNA form, the CDR3 reads TGCGCCAGCAGCCAACCCGAATATTCGGTCGCAGGTGGCTACACCTTC. Translated, it gives CASSQPEYSVAGGYTF.

V usage is TRBV7-8 and J usage is TRBJ2-7; possible D gene TRBD2, 5 bases. The germline V gene has CDR1 SGHVS and CDR2 FQNEAQ. V lost 5 bases and J lost 1, with 9 bases in between. The CDR3 extends over 13 amino acids. CDR3 bases: TGTGCCAGCAGCCCCCCGGGATCCTACGAGCAGTACTTC. Its protein product is CASSPPGSYEQYF.

This clone was counted once. This sequence joins TRBV28 and TRBJ1-1, with TRBD1 identical over 10 bases. The germline V gene encodes CDR1 MDHEN and CDR2 SYDVKM. The CDR3 is made up of 17 amino acids. V shed 6 bases, J shed 5 bases, and the junction held 15 bases outside the gene matches. The CDR3 spells CASSFTGTGVRLTEAFF. CDR3 DNA: TGTGCCAGCAGCTTCACTGGGACAGGGGTAAGGTTGACTGAAGCTTTCTTT.